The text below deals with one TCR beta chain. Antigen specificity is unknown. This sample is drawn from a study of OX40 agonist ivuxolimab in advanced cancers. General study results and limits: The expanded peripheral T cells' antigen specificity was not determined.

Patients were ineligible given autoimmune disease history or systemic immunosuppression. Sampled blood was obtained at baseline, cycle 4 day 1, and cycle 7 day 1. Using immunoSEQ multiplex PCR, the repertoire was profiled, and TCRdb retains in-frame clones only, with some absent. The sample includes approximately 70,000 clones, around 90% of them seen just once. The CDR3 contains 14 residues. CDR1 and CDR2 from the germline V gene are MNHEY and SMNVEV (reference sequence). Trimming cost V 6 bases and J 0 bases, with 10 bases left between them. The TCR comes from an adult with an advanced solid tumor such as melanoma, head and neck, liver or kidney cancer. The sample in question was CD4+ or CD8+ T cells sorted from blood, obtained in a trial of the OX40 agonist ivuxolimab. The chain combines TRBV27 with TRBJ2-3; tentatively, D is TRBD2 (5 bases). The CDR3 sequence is CASRGLSSTDTQYF. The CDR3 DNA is TGTGCCAGCAGAGGACTTTCTAGCACAGATACGCAGTATTTT.